A selection of T cell receptor beta chains follows, all from one sample in a study of glioma-infiltrating T cells. TCRdb reanalysed the multiplex PCR reads using MiXCR and keeps one entry per CDR3 protein. This table holds under 200,000 distinct CDR3 sequences, roughly two fifths found once. The material sequenced was glioma tissue, nonneoplastic brain tissue, or PBMCs (not recorded which). Receptor source: a human donor with low-grade glioma or glioblastoma, undergoing nonglioma brain surgery, or in good health (not recorded which). The CDR3 runs from the conserved cysteine through the conserved F or W. The order of the fields is clone size, V gene, J gene, D gene, CDR3 protein, CDR3 DNA. The D gene is left open where the match is weak. The size of a clone is reported for some rows only, either as once, few or many, or as a class for expanded clones.

clone_size: .; v_call: TRBV6-1; j_call: TRBJ1-6; d_call: TRBD1; cdr3_aa: CSSSRQQGQNSPLHF; cdr3_nt: TGTTCCAGCAGCCGTCAACAGGGACAGAATTCACCCCTCCACTTT
clone_size: many; v_call: TRBV18; j_call: TRBJ1-1; d_call: .; cdr3_aa: CASSPLDSMNTEAFF; cdr3_nt: TGTGCCAGCTCACCTTTAGACAGTATGAACACTGAAGCTTTCTTT
clone_size: many; v_call: TRBV15; j_call: TRBJ2-4; d_call: .; cdr3_aa: CAISYEGGNIQYF; cdr3_nt: TGTGCCATCTCCTATGAAGGCGGAAACATTCAGTACTTC
clone_size: .; v_call: TRBV6-1; j_call: TRBJ2-3; d_call: .; cdr3_aa: CASSVGSGPTDTQYF; cdr3_nt: TGCGCCAGCAGTGTCGGGTCGGGACCCACAGATACGCAGTATTTT
clone_size: many; v_call: TRBV28; j_call: TRBJ2-2; d_call: TRBD2; cdr3_aa: CASSLYTAGGTGELFF; cdr3_nt: TGTGCCAGCAGTTTATACACAGCGGGAGGGACCGGGGAGCTGTTTTTT
clone_size: .; v_call: TRBV19; j_call: TRBJ2-7; d_call: TRBD1; cdr3_aa: CASRTTDRAVHEQYF; cdr3_nt: TGTGCCAGTAGGACCACGGACAGGGCGGTCCACGAGCAGTACTTC
clone_size: .; v_call: TRBV28; j_call: TRBJ2-3; d_call: TRBD2; cdr3_aa: CVSSALLAQVDSTDTQYF; cdr3_nt: TGTGTCAGCAGTGCATTACTAGCGCAGGTGGATAGCACAGATACGCAGTATTTT
clone_size: many; v_call: TRBV28; j_call: TRBJ2-7; d_call: .; cdr3_aa: CASSFGRGTYEQYF; cdr3_nt: TGTGCCAGCAGTTTTGGGCGGGGAACCTACGAGCAGTACTTC
clone_size: many; v_call: TRBV6-1; j_call: TRBJ2-2; d_call: TRBD1; cdr3_aa: CASSDGTGGDTGELFF; cdr3_nt: TGTGCCAGCAGTGACGGGACAGGGGGTGACACCGGGGAGCTGTTTTTT
clone_size: .; v_call: TRBV12-3/TRBV12-4; j_call: TRBJ1-1; d_call: .; cdr3_aa: CASSPRRDTEAFF; cdr3_nt: TGTGCCAGCAGTCCTCGCCGGGACACTGAAGCTTTCTTT
clone_size: .; v_call: TRBV5-1; j_call: TRBJ1-1; d_call: .; cdr3_aa: CASSFNVGSNTEAFF; cdr3_nt: TGCGCCAGCAGCTTTAATGTTGGCAGTAACACTGAAGCTTTCTTT
clone_size: .; v_call: TRBV5-5; j_call: TRBJ1-2; d_call: .; cdr3_aa: CACLPYGYTF; cdr3_nt: TGTGCCTGCTTACCGTATGGCTACACCTTC
clone_size: many; v_call: TRBV7-2; j_call: TRBJ2-5; d_call: TRBD2; cdr3_aa: CASSSPTSGKETQYF; cdr3_nt: TGTGCCAGCAGCTCCCCCACTAGCGGCAAAGAGACCCAGTACTTC
clone_size: many; v_call: TRBV10-3; j_call: TRBJ1-1; d_call: .; cdr3_aa: CAISDPAMNTEAFF; cdr3_nt: TGTGCCATCAGTGATCCGGCTATGAACACTGAAGCTTTCTTT
clone_size: .; v_call: TRBV6-1; j_call: TRBJ1-5; d_call: .; cdr3_aa: CARSQGQSNQPQHF; cdr3_nt: TGTGCCAGAAGTCAGGGGCAAAGCAATCAGCCCCAGCATTTT
clone_size: .; v_call: TRBV28; j_call: TRBJ2-3; d_call: .; cdr3_aa: CASSFSSGLLAVDTQYF; cdr3_nt: TGTGCCAGCAGTTTCTCATCGGGACTCCTCGCCGTAGATACTCAGTATTTT
clone_size: .; v_call: TRBV20-1; j_call: TRBJ1-5; d_call: .; cdr3_aa: CSATEIIGQHQHF; cdr3_nt: TGCAGTGCCACTGAGATAATCGGTCAGCACCAGCATTTT
clone_size: few; v_call: TRBV5-4; j_call: TRBJ2-3; d_call: .; cdr3_aa: CASSLALEDTQYF; cdr3_nt: TGTGCCAGCAGCTTGGCGTTAGAAGATACGCAGTATTTT
clone_size: .; v_call: TRBV4-1; j_call: TRBJ1-3; d_call: .; cdr3_aa: CASSQEDGGPGNTIYF; cdr3_nt: TGCGCCAGCAGCCAAGAGGACGGTGGTCCTGGAAACACCATATATTTT
clone_size: .; v_call: TRBV2; j_call: TRBJ2-7; d_call: .; cdr3_aa: CASSEEGSGFSYEQYF; cdr3_nt: TGTGCCAGCAGTGAAGAGGGTTCAGGCTTCTCCTACGAGCAGTACTTC
clone_size: many; v_call: TRBV24-1; j_call: TRBJ2-7; d_call: .; cdr3_aa: CATSDSRISSYEQYF; cdr3_nt: TGTGCCACCAGTGATTCGAGGATCAGCTCCTACGAGCAGTACTTC
clone_size: .; v_call: TRBV3-1; j_call: TRBJ2-1; d_call: .; cdr3_aa: CASSPIVSGDEQFF; cdr3_nt: TGTGCCAGCAGCCCCATTGTCTCTGGGGATGAGCAGTTCTTC
clone_size: many; v_call: TRBV6-1; j_call: TRBJ1-1; d_call: .; cdr3_aa: CAISVPGGVAFF; cdr3_nt: TGTGCCATCAGTGTCCCGGGGGGTGTAGCTTTCTTT
clone_size: many; v_call: TRBV20-1; j_call: TRBJ2-7; d_call: TRBD1; cdr3_aa: CSARRGPTYEQYF; cdr3_nt: TGCAGTGCTAGAAGGGGGCCCACCTACGAGCAGTACTTC
clone_size: .; v_call: TRBV2; j_call: TRBJ2-5; d_call: .; cdr3_aa: CARLRDTIGETQYF; cdr3_nt: TGTGCCAGGCTCCGGGACACTATAGGGGAGACCCAGTACTTC
clone_size: many; v_call: TRBV24-1; j_call: TRBJ1-5; d_call: .; cdr3_aa: CATRPGRMGNQPQHF; cdr3_nt: TGTGCCACCAGGCCAGGGCGGATGGGCAATCAGCCCCAGCATTTT
clone_size: .; v_call: TRBV6-2/TRBV6-3; j_call: TRBJ2-1; d_call: .; cdr3_aa: CASSWSLAINEQFF; cdr3_nt: TGTGCCAGCTCTTGGAGCTTAGCTATCAATGAGCAGTTCTTC
clone_size: many; v_call: TRBV28; j_call: TRBJ1-2; d_call: .; cdr3_aa: CASSPVAAHYTF; cdr3_nt: TGTGCCAGCAGTCCCGTCGCGGCCCACTACACCTTC
clone_size: .; v_call: TRBV7-2; j_call: TRBJ2-1; d_call: TRBD2; cdr3_aa: CASSLVGTSGTNEQFF; cdr3_nt: TGTGCCAGCAGCTTAGTTGGGACTAGCGGGACCAATGAGCAGTTCTTC
clone_size: .; v_call: TRBV5-5; j_call: TRBJ2-3; d_call: .; cdr3_aa: CASSSLDWPSTDTQYF; cdr3_nt: TGTGCCAGCAGCTCCCTGGACTGGCCATCAACAGATACGCAGTATTTT
clone_size: few; v_call: TRBV5-1; j_call: TRBJ2-1; d_call: .; cdr3_aa: CASSLEAGSYNEQFF; cdr3_nt: TGCGCCAGCAGCTTGGAGGCTGGATCCTACAATGAGCAGTTCTTC
clone_size: .; v_call: TRBV7-2; j_call: TRBJ2-3; d_call: .; cdr3_aa: CASSLAFRTDTQYF; cdr3_nt: TGTGCCAGCAGCTTAGCGTTTCGCACAGATACGCAGTATTTT
clone_size: few; v_call: TRBV19; j_call: TRBJ2-1; d_call: TRBD1; cdr3_aa: CASRTTGGHEQFF; cdr3_nt: TGTGCCAGTAGAACAACAGGGGGGCATGAGCAGTTCTTC
clone_size: .; v_call: TRBV3-1; j_call: TRBJ2-1; d_call: TRBD1; cdr3_aa: CARRQDWTGYEQFF; cdr3_nt: TGTGCCAGAAGACAAGATTGGACAGGGTATGAGCAGTTCTTC
clone_size: .; v_call: TRBV6-6; j_call: TRBJ2-7; d_call: TRBD2; cdr3_aa: CATSGLAAGYEQYF; cdr3_nt: TGTGCCACCTCGGGACTAGCGGCAGGCTACGAGCAGTACTTC
clone_size: few; v_call: TRBV12-3/TRBV12-4; j_call: TRBJ2-6; d_call: TRBD1; cdr3_aa: CASSLPGTGGAGANVLTF; cdr3_nt: TGTGCCAGCAGTTTACCCGGGACAGGGGGAGCCGGGGCCAACGTCCTGACTTTC
clone_size: .; v_call: TRBV7-2; j_call: TRBJ2-1; d_call: .; cdr3_aa: CASSRTSAPLLSYNEQFF; cdr3_nt: TGTGCCAGCAGCCGGACATCGGCTCCCCTATTATCCTACAATGAGCAGTTCTTC
clone_size: .; v_call: TRBV2; j_call: TRBJ2-3; d_call: .; cdr3_aa: CASSGFVQPTDTQYF; cdr3_nt: TGTGCCAGCAGCGGTTTTGTCCAGCCCACAGATACGCAGTATTTT
clone_size: .; v_call: TRBV12-3/TRBV12-4; j_call: TRBJ1-2; d_call: TRBD1; cdr3_aa: CASSPTGANGYTF; cdr3_nt: TGTGCCAGCAGCCCGACAGGGGCTAATGGCTACACCTTC